This TCR beta chain was identified during a study of cytomegalovirus exposure and HLA in healthy donors. Study-wide findings and caveats: The study assumed roughly uniform donor sequencing depth for presence/absence analyses. The study carried out a later analysis of TCR beta sequences. It associated some 15,000 of them with specific HLA alleles at a false discovery rate of 0.05.

V was pared by 6 bases and J by 3 bases, with 11 bases of the junction left unmatched. The length of the CDR3 is 16 residues. Germline CDR1 reads MNHEY; CDR2 reads SMNVEV (reference sequence). On this clone itself: Its target is not known.

PCR employed 60 Vbeta and 13 Jbeta primers. Method: immunoSEQ multiplex PCR; TCRdb's copy keeps in-frame clones and lacks some. This table holds 150,000 to 200,000 clones, 85% found once. This rearrangement joins TRBV27 to TRBJ2-3; 8 positions match TRBD1. The TCR was taken from a boy aged 2 to 9 in good health and CMV-seronegative. Material: PBMCs. The CDR3 is CASSQTTGERTDTQYF. CDR3 DNA sequence: TGTGCCAGCAGCCAGACGACAGGGGAAAGGACAGATACGCAGTATTTT.